The entry below gives a single TCR beta chain sequence along with its context. Noted time point: baseline, week 1 (first vaccination visit). Treatment: pre-vaccination baseline after standard-of-care therapy. These data belong to a study of a mutant IDH1 vaccine in newly diagnosed glioma. Across the whole study: The treated population exhibited a male proportion of 62.5%, a female proportion of 37.5%, and a mean age of around 40 years. Patients arrived already treated with radiotherapy, temozolomide, or both, most having had both.

V was pared by 7 bases and J by 6 bases, with 6 bases between. This CDR3 has 11 residues. CDR1 WNHNN and CDR2 SYGVQD come from the germline V gene (reference sequence). Sequencing was performed with immunoSEQ multiplex PCR; in TCRdb, only in-frame clones are kept and a portion is missing. The sample carries about 34,000 clones, 65% to 80% recorded once. The rearrangement links TRBV10-1 to TRBJ2-2, with D unresolved. The source of this sequence is a man between 45 and 60 years old with glioma. Some clones in this sample may be carry-over from other donors' samples. The material sequenced was peripheral blood mononuclear cells (PBMCs), taken from a glioma patient treated with radiotherapy, temozolomide or both. CDR3 sequence: CASNSPGELFF. The CDR3, as DNA: TGCGCCAGCAATAGCCCCGGGGAGCTGTTTTTT.